Shown below are 20 T cell receptor beta chains from a single sample sequenced in a study of cytotoxic CD8 clonotypes in ibrutinib-treated CLL. Sequencing was performed with immunoSEQ multiplex PCR; in TCRdb, only in-frame clones are kept and a portion is missing. The sample lists 100,000 to 150,000 clones; approximately 85% were seen once. The sample here was PBMCs, taken after 24 months of ibrutinib treatment. All receptors come from a human donor with chronic lymphocytic leukemia.

This chain uses TRBV4-3 with TRBJ1-1, with no clear D. Trimming pared 3 bases from V and 2 bases from J, leaving 7 bases between. The CDR3 is made up of 13 amino acids. Germline V lookup: CDR1 LGHNA, CDR2 YSLEER. Here the CDR3 reads CASSQEHNTEAFF. The CDR3 bases are TGCGCCAGCAGCCAGGAACACAACACTGAAGCTTTCTTT.

The chain employs TRBV2 and TRBJ1-2, with D tentatively TRBD1 (6 bases). Germline CDR1 reads SNHLY; CDR2 reads FYNNEI. The CDR3 runs to 15 residues. V was trimmed by 6 bases and J by 4 bases, leaving 18 bases between them. Written as DNA, the CDR3 is TGTGCCAGCAGGGCCCGGGACACCATCGTCTATGGCTACACCTTC. This encodes CASRARDTIVYGYTF.

The rearrangement links TRBV18 to TRBJ1-5, with D tentatively TRBD1 (5 bases). The germline gives CDR1 KGHSH, CDR2 LQKENI. This CDR3 is 16 amino acids long. Between the trimmed V and J ends, which lost 3 bases and 2 bases, there was a span of 14 bases. CDR3 in amino acids: CASSPTPQGGNQPQHF. The CDR3 DNA reads TGTGCCAGCTCACCGACTCCTCAGGGCGGCAATCAGCCCCAGCATTTT.

This clone was seen just once. The chain joins TRBV28 to TRBJ2-7; D is perhaps TRBD2 (5 bases). V shed 5 bases and J shed 6 bases, with 11 bases lying between them. The CDR3 has 12 residues. CDR1 MDHEN and CDR2 SYDVKM come from the germline V gene. This CDR3 is CASSLGRGEQYF. CDR3 in DNA: TGTGCCAGCAGTCTCGGACGGGGCGAGCAGTACTTC.

V gene TRBV30 combines with J gene TRBJ1-2; D not resolved. The CDR3 totals 11 residues. Germline V gives CDR1 GTSNPN, CDR2 SVGIG (reference sequence). Trimming removed 0 bases from V and 4 bases from J, with 3 bases in between. This chain's CDR3 is CAWSVSYGYTF. The CDR3 DNA follows: TGTGCCTGGAGTGTATCCTATGGCTACACCTTC.

This clone was seen only a few times. This sequence joins TRBV4-2 and TRBJ1-1, with a weak D call TRBD1 (6 bases). Per the germline V gene, CDR1 is LGHNA and CDR2 is YNFKEQ. V was cut by 1 base and J by 0 bases, with 9 bases left in between. The CDR3 spans 15 residues. The CDR3 loop reads CASSQGDRMNTEAFF. CDR3 nucleotides: TGTGCCAGCAGCCAAGGTGACAGGATGAACACTGAAGCTTTCTTT.

The chain uses TRBV15 and TRBJ1-2; weak D call: TRBD1 (5 bases). The V gene's germline CDR1 is LNHNV and CDR2 YYDKDF (reference sequence). This CDR3 comprises 15 residues. V gave up 1 base and J gave up 6 bases, with 15 bases separating them. For the CDR3, the DNA is TGTGCCACCAGCAGAGTGGGAGGGGTTATGGATGGCTACACCTTC. Its protein product is CATSRVGGVMDGYTF. The full variable domain, with the rest looked up from reference TRBV15 and TRBJ1-2, is DAMVIQNPRYQVTQFGKPVTLSCSQTLNHNVMYWYQQKSSQAPKLLFHYYDKDFNNEADTPDNFQSRRPNTSFCFLDIRSPGLGDTAMYLCATSRVGGVMDGYTFGSGTRLTVV.

This rearrangement joins TRBV18 to TRBJ2-7, with a weak D call TRBD2 (6 bases). Trimming cost V 3 bases and J 0 bases, with 18 bases left between them. CDR1 KGHSH and CDR2 LQKENI come from the germline V gene. The CDR3 contains 17 residues. CDR3 sequence reads: CASSPRVAGGTSYEQYF. CDR3 DNA sequence: TGTGCCAGCTCACCCCGTGTTGCCGGAGGGACCTCCTACGAGCAGTACTTC.

The chain joins TRBV5-1 to TRBJ1-1, with a weak D call TRBD1 (5 bases). Per the germline V gene, CDR1 is SGHRS and CDR2 is YFSETQ. The CDR3 consists of 13 residues. Trimming took off 4 bases at V and 1 base at J, with 8 bases between the two ends. DNA of the CDR3: TGCGCCAGCAGCCGGGACGGGAACACTGAAGCTTTCTTT. This sequence encodes CASSRDGNTEAFF.

The gene calls are TRBV10-3 and TRBJ2-7; 9 nucleotides line up with TRBD1. The CDR3 sequence is 14 residues long. Germline V gene lookup returns CDR1 ENHRY and CDR2 SYGVKD. J lost 2 bases, V lost 6 bases, and 5 bases had no gene match. The CDR3 region has the DNA TGTGCCATCAGGCCCGGGACAGGGACCTACGAGCAGTACTTC. Translating gives CAIRPGTGTYEQYF.

This chain links TRBV29-1 with TRBJ2-7; TRBD2 aligns across 14 bases. Unmatched junction bases numbered 4, after V lost 6 bases and J lost 0 bases. The CDR3 has 15 amino acids. CDR1 SQVTM and CDR2 ANQGSEA come from the germline V gene. CDR3 nucleotides: TGCAGCGTAAGACTAGCGGGAGGGAACTCCTACGAGCAGTACTTC. Translated, it gives CSVRLAGGNSYEQYF.

The CDR3 protein is CASSLGMAGLGYEQYF. The DNA for the CDR3 is TGTGCCAGCAGCTTAGGGATGGCGGGATTAGGCTACGAGCAGTACTTC. The V call is TRBV7-2, the J call TRBJ2-7; a possible D gene is TRBD2 (6 bases). Trimming stripped 1 base from V and 3 bases from J, with 16 bases between. The CDR3 length is 16 residues. The germline V gene has CDR1 SGHTA and CDR2 FQGNSA.

The chain joins TRBV6-6 to TRBJ2-2; D is unresolved. The germline V gene encodes CDR1 MNHNY and CDR2 SVGAGI (reference sequence). Trimming cost V 2 bases and J 6 bases, with 4 bases left between them. This CDR3 has 12 residues. CDR3 in amino acids: CASSYGAGELFF. The CDR3 DNA is TGTGCCAGCAGTTACGGGGCCGGGGAGCTGTTTTTT.

About this clone: The junction departs from the called germline gene at one end, perhaps through a read error. J is TRBJ1-2 and V is TRBV18; D is undetermined. From germline, CDR1 is KGHSH and CDR2 LQKENI. The CDR3 sequence is 13 residues long. The CDR3 DNA follows: TGTGCCAGTTCACCGGCAGAAGACTATGGCTACACCTTC. Translated: CASSPAEDYGYTF.

The gene calls are TRBV7-8 and TRBJ2-7; 7 bases align to TRBD1. CDR1 and CDR2 (germline): SGHVS, FQNEAQ. V gave up 6 bases and J gave up 4 bases; unmatched junction bases: 15. This CDR3 region has 16 residues. This CDR3 is CASRVDRVGLEYEQYF. CDR3 nucleotides: TGTGCCAGCAGGGTCGACAGGGTAGGACTTGAGTACGAGCAGTACTTC.

J is TRBJ1-5 and V is TRBV10-3, with TRBD1 matching 8 bases. The germline gives CDR1 ENHRY, CDR2 SYGVKD. The CDR3 is 14 amino acids. Germline trimming cut 6 bases from V and 4 bases from J; bases unmatched to any gene: 5. This CDR3 reads CAIRQGVGNQPQHF. The CDR3 coding sequence is TGTGCCATCAGACAGGGGGTAGGGAATCAGCCCCAGCATTTT.

The genes are TRBV5-1 and TRBJ2-3, with 7 bases that match TRBD2. Germline V gene lookup returns CDR1 SGHRS and CDR2 YFSETQ. The CDR3 length is 18 residues. Germline trimming cut 2 bases from V and 8 bases from J; bases unmatched to any gene: 20. In nucleotides, the CDR3 is TGCGCCAGCAGCTTCCTATCTAGCGGTAGTGGCTCCGGGACTACGCAGTATTTT. Translating it yields CASSFLSSGSGSGTTQYF.

The V and J genes are TRBV6-6 and TRBJ1-5; D uncertain. Germline V CDR1 and CDR2: MNHNY, SVGAGI (reference sequence). Trimming took off 8 bases at V and 3 bases at J, with 11 bases between the two ends. CDR3 length: 13 amino acids. The CDR3 DNA reads TGTGCCAGCTGGTCACCGAACAATCAGCCCCAGCATTTT. Amino acid sequence: CASWSPNNQPQHF.

The chain has TRBV6-5 and TRBJ1-6; TRBD1 matches at 9 bases. The CDR3 contains 15 residues. Germline V CDR1 and CDR2: MNHEY, SVGAGI. V shed 5 bases, J shed 10 bases, and the junction held 9 bases outside the gene matches. For the CDR3, the DNA is TGTGCCAGCAGTGGCCTCACAGGGGGCCTATCACCCCTCCACTTT. This encodes CASSGLTGGLSPLHF.

V is TRBV25-1 and J is TRBJ2-5; tentative D call: TRBD2 (6 bases). Trimming took 8 bases from V and 5 from J, leaving 21 bases between them. Germline CDR1 MGHDK, CDR2 SYGVNS. CDR3 length: 15 amino acids. The CDR3 loop reads CASSRGSSELETQYF. The CDR3 DNA is TGTGCCAGCTCTCGAGGGTCTAGCGAGCTCGAGACCCAGTACTTC.